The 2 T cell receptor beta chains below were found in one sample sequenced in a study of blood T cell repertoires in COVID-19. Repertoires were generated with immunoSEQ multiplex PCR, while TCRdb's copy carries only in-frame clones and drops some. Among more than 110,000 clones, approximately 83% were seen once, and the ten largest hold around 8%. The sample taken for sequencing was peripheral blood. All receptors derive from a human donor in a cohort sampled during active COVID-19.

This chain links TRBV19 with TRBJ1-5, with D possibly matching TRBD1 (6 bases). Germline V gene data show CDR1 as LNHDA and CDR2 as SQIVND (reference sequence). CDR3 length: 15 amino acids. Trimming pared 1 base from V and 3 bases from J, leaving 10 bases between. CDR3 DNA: TGTGCCAGTAGTATAGCGACAGGCATCAATCAGCCCCAGCATTTT. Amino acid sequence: CASSIATGINQPQHF.

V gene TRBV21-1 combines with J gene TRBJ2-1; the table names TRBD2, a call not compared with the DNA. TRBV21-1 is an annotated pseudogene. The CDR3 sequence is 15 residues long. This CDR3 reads CASSPSSGVYNEQFF. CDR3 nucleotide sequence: TGTGCCAGCAGCCCCTCTAGCGGGGTTTACAATGAGCAGTTCTTC.